This is a list of T cell receptor beta chains from one sample in a study of blood T cell repertoires in COVID-19. Repertoires were generated with immunoSEQ multiplex PCR, while TCRdb's copy carries only in-frame clones and drops some. The sample consists of just over 80,000 clones, 81% of them appearing once. The sequencing input was peripheral blood. The receptor source for this set is an older man with acute or convalescent COVID-19. CDR3s include the opening cysteine and the closing phenylalanine or tryptophan. Fields, in order: clone size, V gene, J gene, D gene, CDR3 protein, CDR3 DNA. A D gene is named only where the DNA matches it firmly. Size values are once, few and many counts, or a class for expanded clones, and some rows have none.

>.|TRBV28|TRBJ1-2|TRBD1
CASSPDRAAYGYTF
TGTGCCAGCAGTCCGGACAGGGCGGCCTATGGCTACACCTTC
>.|TRBV9|TRBJ2-3|TRBD2
CASSVGTSGSADTQYF
TGTGCCAGCAGCGTAGGAACTAGCGGGAGTGCAGATACGCAGTATTTT
>few|TRBV4-1|TRBJ2-7|.
CASSQGQYSYEQYF
TGCGCCAGCAGCCAAGGACAGTATTCCTACGAGCAGTACTTC
>few|TRBV28|TRBJ1-2|.
CASIANYGYTF
TGTGCCAGCATAGCTAACTATGGCTACACCTTC
>.|TRBV5-1|TRBJ1-6|.
CASSLATSRADSPLHF
TGCGCCAGCAGCTTGGCTACTTCACGTGCGGATTCACCCCTCCACTTT
>.|TRBV10-1|TRBJ2-1|.
CASSDPSSSYNEQFF
TGCGCCAGCAGTGACCCTAGTAGCTCCTACAATGAGCAGTTCTTC
>.|TRBV5-1|TRBJ2-2|TRBD2
CASSLLASGNTGELFF
TGCGCCAGCAGCTTGCTTGCTAGCGGGAACACCGGGGAGCTGTTTTTT
>.|TRBV6-2/TRBV6-3|TRBJ1-1|.
CASSRQQNTEAFF
TGTGCCAGCAGTCGACAGCAGAACACTGAAGCTTTCTTT
>.|TRBV5-1|TRBJ1-4|.
CASSLAGGQATNEKLFF
TGCGCCAGCAGCTTGGCCGGCGGGCAAGCAACTAATGAAAAACTGTTTTTT
>.|TRBV5-1|TRBJ2-6|.
CASSLDSSGANVLTF
TGCGCCAGCAGCTTGGACAGCTCTGGGGCCAACGTCCTGACTTTC
>.|TRBV28|TRBJ2-7|TRBD1
CASSRFGTVAYEQYF
TGTGCCAGCAGTAGGTTCGGGACAGTAGCCTACGAGCAGTACTTC
>.|TRBV9|TRBJ2-3|.
CASSLGTTDTQYF
TGTGCCAGCAGCTTGGGGACAACCGATACGCAGTATTTT
>.|TRBV19|TRBJ2-2|.
CASSGDNLNTGELFF
TGTGCCAGTAGTGGGGACAACCTGAACACCGGGGAGCTGTTTTTT
>.|TRBV9|TRBJ2-6|TRBD2
CASSPQVRGAGANVLTF
TGTGCCAGCAGCCCCCAAGTCCGGGGGGCTGGGGCCAACGTCCTGACTTTC
>.|TRBV12-3/TRBV12-4|TRBJ2-7|.
CASSLQGGYEQYF
TGTGCCAGCAGTTTACAGGGAGGCTACGAGCAGTACTTC
>.|TRBV7-3|TRBJ2-3|.
CASSLRGDISTDTQYF
TGTGCCAGCAGCTTAAGGGGGGATATTAGCACAGATACGCAGTATTTT
>.|TRBV24-1|TRBJ2-3|TRBD1
CATSGRDRGQTDTQYF
TGTGCCACCAGTGGGAGAGACAGGGGGCAAACAGATACGCAGTATTTT
>.|TRBV7-2|TRBJ1-3|.
CASSLRGGSGNTIYF
TGTGCCAGCAGCTTAAGGGGGGGCTCTGGAAACACCATATATTTT
>.|TRBV6-5|TRBJ2-7|TRBD1
CASTNRGASYEQYF
TGTGCCAGCACTAACAGGGGAGCCTCCTACGAGCAGTACTTC
>.|TRBV3-1/TRBV3-2|TRBJ1-1|.
CASSQLSFMNTEAFF
TGTGCCAGCAGCCAGCTGAGCTTCATGAACACTGAAGCTTTCTTT
>.|TRBV7-3|TRBJ2-3|TRBD2
CASSLKPRTSGRGTDTQYF
TGTGCCAGCAGCTTAAAACCCAGGACTAGCGGGAGAGGGACAGATACGCAGTATTTT
>.|TRBV29-1|TRBJ1-1|TRBD1
CSVATGGFAEAFF
TGCAGCGTTGCTACAGGGGGCTTCGCTGAAGCTTTCTTT
>.|TRBV6-5|TRBJ1-3|TRBD1
CASSSGTGSGNTIYF
TGTGCCAGCAGCTCCGGGACAGGCTCTGGAAACACCATATATTTT
>few|TRBV5-1|TRBJ2-7|.
CASSLLGVYEQYF
TGCGCCAGCAGCTTGCTCGGGGTCTACGAGCAGTACTTC
>.|TRBV7-8|TRBJ1-5|TRBD1
CASSSRTGLSNQPQHF
TGTGCCAGCAGCTCCCGGACAGGCCTTAGCAATCAGCCCCAGCATTTT
>once|TRBV6-5|TRBJ1-6|.
CASSPSTSALHF
TGTGCCAGCAGTCCTTCGACTTCGGCCCTCCACTTT
>.|TRBV7-7|TRBJ2-2|TRBD1
CASSFGQGFTGELFF
TGTGCTAGCAGCTTCGGACAGGGGTTCACCGGGGAGCTGTTTTTT
>.|TRBV6-6|TRBJ2-2|.
CASGEQNTGELFF
TGTGCCAGTGGGGAGCAGAACACCGGGGAGCTGTTTTTT
>few|TRBV29-1|TRBJ1-2|.
CSVEPDEGVYGYTF
TGCAGCGTTGAGCCCGACGAGGGGGTATATGGCTACACCTTC
>.|TRBV29-1|TRBJ2-5|.
CSVDRGQETQYF
TGCAGCGTTGACAGGGGCCAAGAGACCCAGTACTTC
>few|TRBV18|TRBJ2-4|TRBD2
CASSEGGRGNIQYF
TGTGCCAGCTCGGAGGGCGGGAGAGGTAACATTCAGTACTTC
>.|TRBV28|TRBJ2-7|.
CASSLLTAREPYEQYF
TGTGCCAGCAGTTTATTGACAGCTCGGGAGCCCTACGAGCAGTACTTC
>many|TRBV2|TRBJ1-5|.
CASSVIGGDSSNQPQHF
TGTGCCAGCAGTGTGATCGGAGGAGATAGCAGCAATCAGCCCCAGCATTTT